The T cell receptor beta chain under discussion was sequenced for a study of blood T cell repertoires in COVID-19. Study at large: In each case, the material was cDNA or gDNA derived from T cells, B-cell-depleted T cells, or PBMCs.

Only one count was recorded for this clone. Germline values: CDR1 SGHTA, CDR2 FQGTGA. The V gene end was trimmed by 1 base and the J gene end by 4 bases; junction bases not matched to a gene: 4. This CDR3 is 15 amino acids long. In the original processing: Amplification from reference gene primers served as the basis for estimated nucleated cell counts. Repertoires were generated with immunoSEQ multiplex PCR, while TCRdb's copy carries only in-frame clones and drops some. V and J calls and clone size come straight from that table; D and trimming were deduced from the DNA. The table records some 170,000 clones, around 80% of them present only once.

This TCR was sampled from a woman in her 70s with acute or convalescent COVID-19. The chain joins TRBV7-3 to TRBJ1-2; 9 bases align to TRBD1. The sample taken for sequencing was peripheral blood. In DNA, the CDR3 is TGTGCCAGCAGCTTAAGGAGACAGGGGGGCTATGGCTACACCTTC. Translation gives CASSLRRQGGYGYTF.